This T cell receptor beta chain derives from a study of T cell repertoires in cytomegalovirus infection. Trimming left V 2 bases short and J 2 bases short, with 14 bases between. The germline V gene has CDR1 DFQATT and CDR2 SNEGSKA (reference sequence). This CDR3 comprises 15 residues. In TCRdb, the reads were re-called with MiXCR into one record per CDR3 protein. The sample lists 450,000 to 650,000 distinct CDR3 sequences, roughly 42% seen once, with 48% in the top ten. On this clonotype itself: Its antigen remains unknown.

The gene calls are TRBV20-1 and TRBJ2-3; the D gene is possibly TRBD2 (5 bases). Here the sequenced sample was cultured PBMCs, taken from culture after CMV antigen stimulation. The sequence came from a human donor in good health (CMV status not recorded). Some clones in this sample may be carry-over from other donors' samples. CDR3 DNA sequence: TGCAGTGCTAGAAACCCGGGGTTAAACACAGATACGCAGTATTTT. It encodes CSARNPGLNTDTQYF.